Below, one T cell receptor (beta chain) is given with its context. Recently defined diagnostic criteria classed the Susac syndrome patients as definite or probable. This entry is derived from a study of CD8 T cells in Susac syndrome. In the study overall: Intravenous immunoglobulin alone or corticosteroids were being given to patients with Susac syndrome at blood draw, unless they were therapy-naive.

The V gene lost 5 bases and the J gene lost 1 base, with 21 bases spanning the gap. CDR3 length: 17 amino acids. CDR1 and CDR2 from the germline V gene are LGHDT and YNNKEL (reference sequence). Reverse transcription of about 0.5 to 1 ug RNA was carried out with random hexamers. Coverage of TCR beta CDR3 amplification by immunoSEQ multiplex PCR extended to 54 Vbeta and 13 Jbeta. TCRdb re-called the immunoSEQ multiplex PCR reads through MiXCR, storing one row per CDR3 protein. The sample has more than 200,000 distinct CDR3 sequences, around 93% seen once; the top ten hold approximately 0.15%. The clonotype originates from a human donor with Susac syndrome. Material: CD4+ T cells from PBMCs. The rearrangement uses TRBV3-1 and TRBJ2-7, with D tentatively TRBD1 (6 bases). Here the CDR3 reads CASSALPGQTFSYEQYF. The CDR3 DNA reads TGTGCCAGCAGCGCCCTCCCGGGACAAACTTTTTCCTACGAGCAGTACTTC.